This T cell receptor (beta chain) came from a study of tumor-infiltrating lymphocytes in primary liver carcinoma. Study details: Tumors measured roughly 4.2 to 10 cm and were stage T1-T3 N0M0.

This clonotype was detected only a few times. The CDR3 sequence is 14 residues long. Germline V gene sequence: CDR1 KGHSH, CDR2 LQKENI. V gave up 3 bases and J gave up 2 bases, with 11 bases separating them. With a constant-region primer, TCR beta cDNA was made from about 0.55 ug of total RNA. Slightly modified ARM-PCR with three nested multiplex PCR rounds yielded TCR beta libraries. TRBV1-TRBV30 forward primers paired with a C-beta reverse primer drove the first two PCR rounds, 10 cycles each. Via MiXCR, TCRdb re-called the multiplex PCR reads, giving one row per CDR3 protein. Of tens of thousands of distinct CDR3 sequences listed, over 60% are singletons. Co-extraction yielded RNA and DNA from about 20-30 mg of unsorted bulk tissue. Tumors were each sampled at five separate regions.

Sequencing was done on a sample of liver tumor tissue from sampling region 4. Subset specified: tumor region T4, right-lateral pole. This chain links TRBV18 with TRBJ2-7, with D perhaps matching TRBD1 (5 bases). This TCR came from a man between 40 and 49 years old with primary liver carcinoma and hepatitis B virus infection. The DNA for the CDR3 is TGTGCCAGCTCACCGGTTAGGGGCACCTACGAGCAGTACTTC. It encodes CASSPVRGTYEQYF.